Listed below are T cell receptor beta chains from one sample, sequenced in a study of blood T cells in healthy people across ages. TCRdb independently ran MiXCR on the 5' RACE reads; one entry per CDR3 protein. The data hold 650,000 or so distinct CDR3 sequences, with 40% to 65% observed a single time. Sequences were obtained from blood. The origin of the receptors is a woman older than 75 in good health. The CDR3 runs from the conserved cysteine through the conserved F or W. Fields, in order: J gene, D gene, V gene, clone size, CDR3 protein, CDR3 DNA. D genes are given only for firm matches. The size field is filled for only some rows; it gives once, few, many or a size class.

J: TRBJ2-5; D: NA; V: TRBV6-5; size: few; CDR3: CASSQRRGVWETQYF; DNA: TGTGCCAGCAGTCAACGTAGGGGGGTATGGGAGACCCAGTACTTC
J: TRBJ1-4; D: NA; V: TRBV6-5; size: NA; CDR3: CASSYGRAQANEKLFF; DNA: TGTGCCAGCAGTTACGGGCGGGCGCAGGCTAATGAAAAACTGTTTTTT
J: TRBJ2-3; D: NA; V: TRBV20-1; size: NA; CDR3: CSARVITGTDTQYF; DNA: TGCAGTGCTAGAGTGATAACCGGGACAGATACGCAGTATTTT
J: TRBJ2-3; D: NA; V: TRBV3-1; size: NA; CDR3: CAGSQIRTFMGGGTDTQYF; DNA: TGTGCCGGCAGCCAAATCAGGACTTTTATGGGTGGAGGCACAGATACGCAGTATTTT
J: TRBJ2-7; D: TRBD1; V: TRBV20-1; size: NA; CDR3: CSAWTGKEYEQYF; DNA: TGCAGTGCTTGGACAGGGAAGGAGTACGAGCAGTACTTC
J: TRBJ1-2; D: NA; V: TRBV3-1; size: many; CDR3: CASSARLGLEGYTF; DNA: TGTGCCAGCAGCGCCAGATTGGGACTCGAGGGCTACACCTTC
J: TRBJ2-7; D: NA; V: TRBV20-1; size: many; CDR3: CSAPTVGSYEQYF; DNA: TGCAGTGCCCCGACCGTCGGCTCCTACGAGCAGTACTTC
J: TRBJ2-1; D: TRBD2; V: TRBV7-3; size: many; CDR3: CASSPLVSSGRNEQFF; DNA: TGTGCCAGCAGCCCACTCGTATCCAGCGGGAGAAATGAGCAGTTCTTC
J: TRBJ2-7; D: NA; V: TRBV20-1; size: many; CDR3: CSARRDSPNEQYF; DNA: TGCAGTGCTAGGCGGGACTCCCCCAACGAGCAGTACTTC
J: TRBJ1-2; D: TRBD1; V: TRBV12-3/TRBV12-4; size: NA; CDR3: CASSSRQGSRGYTF; DNA: TGTGCCAGCAGTTCTCGACAGGGCAGCAGGGGCTACACCTTC
J: TRBJ2-3; D: NA; V: TRBV7-3; size: medium-sized; CDR3: CASSQPPDTQYF; DNA: TGTGCCAGCAGCCAGCCCCCAGATACGCAGTATTTT
J: TRBJ2-5; D: NA; V: TRBV10-2; size: NA; CDR3: CASSDDRRYQETQYF; DNA: TGCGCCAGCAGTGATGACAGGAGGTACCAAGAGACCCAGTACTTC
J: TRBJ1-1; D: NA; V: TRBV12-3/TRBV12-4; size: few; CDR3: CASSFSGGRAYTEAFF; DNA: TGTGCCAGCAGTTTCAGCGGGGGGAGGGCGTACACTGAAGCTTTCTTT
J: TRBJ1-3; D: NA; V: TRBV2; size: NA; CDR3: CASSDGAGGNTIYF; DNA: TGTGCCAGCAGTGATGGGGCAGGGGGAAACACCATATATTTT
J: TRBJ2-1; D: NA; V: TRBV12-3/TRBV12-4; size: many; CDR3: CASTIRSQGLNEQFF; DNA: TGTGCCAGCACAATTCGGTCCCAGGGCCTCAATGAGCAGTTCTTC
J: TRBJ2-7; D: NA; V: TRBV4-1; size: NA; CDR3: CASSHPTGILQSYEQYF; DNA: TGCGCCAGCAGCCACCCCACAGGGATCCTTCAATCCTACGAGCAGTACTTC
J: TRBJ1-1; D: NA; V: TRBV7-2; size: NA; CDR3: CASSLGGGMNTEAFF; DNA: TGTGCCAGCAGCTTAGGGGGCGGGATGAACACTGAAGCTTTCTTT
J: TRBJ1-2; D: NA; V: TRBV3-1; size: NA; CDR3: CASSQDLVAANYGCTF; DNA: TGTGCCAGCAGCCAAGACCTTGTGGCGGCCAACTATGGCTGCACCTTC